The rows below give T cell receptor beta chains drawn from one sample of a study of low-dose radiotherapy and immunotherapy resistance in tumors. TCRdb processed the reads anew with MiXCR; each CDR3 protein has one entry. This sample has about 84,000 distinct CDR3 sequences, with around 17% found just once. This sample comprised PBMCs, obtained after low-dose radiotherapy plus immunotherapy. These receptors originate from a male donor with prostate cancer. CDR3s include the opening cysteine and the closing phenylalanine or tryptophan. The order of the fields is V gene, D gene, J gene, clone size, CDR3 DNA, CDR3 protein. The D gene is left open where the match is weak. Rows give clone size only sometimes, using once, few, many, or a class for an expanded clone.

>TRBV26|NA|TRBJ2-7|many
TGTGCCAGCAGGAGGACAGGGAACTACGAGCAGTACTTC
CASRRTGNYEQYF
>TRBV3-1|NA|TRBJ1-5|NA
TGTGCCAGCAGCCATTCCGGGGCTAGGAATCAGCCCCAGCATTTT
CASSHSGARNQPQHF
>TRBV7-2|NA|TRBJ2-5|many
TGTGCCAGCAGCTTAGGGGGGGGGCAGGAGACCCAGTACTTC
CASSLGGGQETQYF
>TRBV12-3/TRBV12-4|NA|TRBJ2-7|many
TGTGCCAGCAGTTTGACTACGTCGTTCGAGCAGTACTTC
CASSLTTSFEQYF
>TRBV2|NA|TRBJ2-3|NA
TGTGCCAGCAGTGAACTTTCCCGAGCGCAGTATTTT
CASSELSRAQYF
>TRBV30|NA|TRBJ2-7|many
TGTGCCTGGAGTGTACAGAACAGGGCCTACGAGCAGTACTTC
CAWSVQNRAYEQYF
>TRBV5-4|NA|TRBJ2-1|many
TGTGCCAGCAGCTTGGGCAGGAACAATGAGCAGTTCTTC
CASSLGRNNEQFF
>TRBV5-8|NA|TRBJ2-4|many
TGTGCCAGCACGGGACTCAGGGAATCAGTCTTC
CASTGLRESVF
>TRBV4-3|TRBD2|TRBJ2-3|many
TGCGCCAGCAGCCAAGATCGACGGGAGGGACCAGATACGCAGTATTTT
CASSQDRREGPDTQYF
>TRBV10-2|TRBD2|TRBJ2-3|many
TGCGCCAGCAGTGTTACGGGAGGGGGCACAGATACGCAGTATTTT
CASSVTGGGTDTQYF
>TRBV28|TRBD1|TRBJ2-7|many
TGTGCCAGCAGGGAGACGGACAGGGGCCACACCTTC
CASRETDRGHTF
>TRBV4-1|NA|TRBJ1-1|many
TGCGCCAGCAGCCAAGCGGACCGGAGGACTGAAGCTTTCTTT
CASSQADRRTEAFF
>TRBV3-1|NA|TRBJ2-4|NA
TGTGCCAGCAGCCAGAGGGGGAGAAACATTCAGTACTTC
CASSQRGRNIQYF
>TRBV7-2|TRBD1|TRBJ2-7|many
TGTGCCAGCAGCTCCCGGGCGGCGACAGGGGCGGATTACGAGCAGTACTTC
CASSSRAATGADYEQYF
>TRBV9|NA|TRBJ2-5|NA
TGTGCCAGCAGCCAGGGTGGGGGGAGGCGGGAGACCCAGTACTTC
CASSQGGGRRETQYF
>TRBV5-1|NA|TRBJ2-6|many
TGCGCCAGCAGCCCCCCCTCGGGGGCCAACGTCCTGACTTTC
CASSPPSGANVLTF
>TRBV20-1|NA|TRBJ1-2|NA
TGCAGTGCTCCCAGGGCTAACTATGGCTACACCTTC
CSAPRANYGYTF
>TRBV12-3/TRBV12-4|NA|TRBJ2-1|many
TGTGCCAGCAGTTTACGGGGGAGTAGCAGCAATGAGCAGTTCTTC
CASSLRGSSSNEQFF
>TRBV4-3|TRBD2|TRBJ2-2|many
TGCGCCAGCAGCCTTAGGACTAGCGGGAGAGGGGAGCTGTTTTTT
CASSLRTSGRGELFF
>TRBV5-5|NA|TRBJ2-1|many
TGTGCCAGCAGGAGGGACTCCAGCTCCTACAATGAGCAGTTCTTC
CASRRDSSSYNEQFF
>TRBV5-4|NA|TRBJ2-1|many
TGTGCCAGCAGCTTGTCGGGGAGGAGACAACTAGGGAATGAGCAGTTCTTC
CASSLSGRRQLGNEQFF
>TRBV7-9|NA|TRBJ2-5|many
TGTGCCAGCAGCTTGGTGTTGGGGTTCGCGGAGACCCAGTACTTC
CASSLVLGFAETQYF
>TRBV10-3|TRBD2|TRBJ2-7|many
TGTGCCATCAGTGATAGCGGGCGGAGCTCCTACGAGCAGTACTTC
CAISDSGRSSYEQYF
>TRBV19|TRBD1|TRBJ1-5|many
TGTGCCAGTAGTATCGGGACAGCTCTTGGCAATCAGCCCCAGCATTTT
CASSIGTALGNQPQHF
>TRBV19|TRBD2|TRBJ2-7|many
TGTGCCAGTAGTGGACTAGCGGGAGGGACCTACGAGCAGTACTTC
CASSGLAGGTYEQYF
>TRBV20-1|TRBD2|TRBJ2-7|many
TGCAGTGCTAGAGTCCAGCGGGGGACCCGCGAGCAGTACTTC
CSARVQRGTREQYF
>TRBV6-5|TRBD2|TRBJ2-7|many
TGTGCCAGCAGTTACTCCATACTAGCGGGAGAATACGAGCAGTACTTC
CASSYSILAGEYEQYF
>TRBV7-9|NA|TRBJ2-7|many
TGTGCCAGCAGCTTACGGGACGGCAACTACGAGCAGTACTTC
CASSLRDGNYEQYF
>TRBV27|NA|TRBJ2-2|once
TGTGCCAGCAGTCCTACCGGAAGAGCCGGGGAGCTGTTTTTT
CASSPTGRAGELFF
>TRBV3-1|TRBD2|TRBJ2-7|many
TGTGCCAGCAGCCAAGATCTGAGACTAGCGGGAGCGGTGCAGTACTTC
CASSQDLRLAGAVQYF
>TRBV20-1|TRBD2|TRBJ2-3|NA
TGCAGTGCCGGCGGGCTAGCGGAACGCACAGATACGCAGTATTTT
CSAGGLAERTDTQYF
>TRBV6-5|TRBD2|TRBJ2-7|many
TGTGCCAGCAAAGTAGCGGGAGGGCCAAACGAGCAGTACTTC
CASKVAGGPNEQYF
>TRBV20-1|TRBD2|TRBJ2-5|many
TGCAGTGCTCCGACTAGCGGGTCGGGGACCCAGTACTTC
CSAPTSGSGTQYF
>TRBV6-2/TRBV6-3|NA|TRBJ1-1|many
TGTGCCAGCGTTCTTAACAGCCCGGTTATTCCTGGGAACACTGAAGCTTTCTTT
CASVLNSPVIPGNTEAFF
>TRBV4-1|TRBD2|TRBJ2-1|many
TGCGCCAGCAGCCAAGAATCACTAGCGGCTGGCAATGAGCAGTTCTTC
CASSQESLAAGNEQFF
>TRBV5-5|NA|TRBJ1-6|many
TGTGCCAGCAGCCCTCAGAGTTCGGGCCCGCGATCACCCCTCCACTTT
CASSPQSSGPRSPLHF
>TRBV18|NA|TRBJ2-5|many
TGTGCCAGTGCCGACAGGTACCTGCACTTC
CASADRYLHF
>TRBV5-1|NA|TRBJ1-4|once
TGCGCCAGCAGCAGGTTAGGGGTAACTAATGAAAAACTGTTTTTT
CASSRLGVTNEKLFF
>TRBV28|NA|TRBJ1-5|many
TGTGCCAGCAGTTCCCGAATCAACAGGCAGCCCCAGCATTTT
CASSSRINRQPQHF
>TRBV28|NA|TRBJ2-7|many
TGTGCCAGCAGTTTATGGAGAGGGCAGTCCCACGAGCAGTACTTC
CASSLWRGQSHEQYF
>TRBV5-6|TRBD2|TRBJ2-3|many
TGTGCCAGCAGCCCGAGGACTAGCGGGAGAGATACGCAGTATTTT
CASSPRTSGRDTQYF
>TRBV28|TRBD2|TRBJ2-1|few
TGTGCCAGCAGTTCGCTAGCGGCCCCGTCCTACAATGAGCAGTTCTTC
CASSSLAAPSYNEQFF
>TRBV4-3|TRBD2|TRBJ2-1|many
TGCGCCAGCAGCCAGCTAGCGGGAGAAACAAATGAGCAGTTCTTC
CASSQLAGETNEQFF
>TRBV5-4|NA|TRBJ2-3|once
TGTGCCATGAGCCGCGCGGTGTCAGATATGCAGTATTTT
CAMSRAVSDMQYF
>TRBV6-6|TRBD1|TRBJ1-2|NA
TGTGCCAGCAGTGATCGACAGGGGGCTAACTATGGCTACACCTTC
CASSDRQGANYGYTF
>TRBV11-2|TRBD2|TRBJ2-3|many
TGTGCCAGCAGCTTAGAATGGCTAGCGGGAGGACGTCGCACAGATACGCAGTATTTT
CASSLEWLAGGRRTDTQYF
>TRBV7-6|TRBD2|TRBJ2-1|many
TGTGCCAGCAGCTTAGAATTTGCTAGCGGGAGCGGTAATGAGCAGTTCTTC
CASSLEFASGSGNEQFF
>TRBV20-1|NA|TRBJ2-1|many
TGCAGTGCTAGAGGCATTCTCGGGGCTAGCGCATCCTACAATGAGCAGTTCTTC
CSARGILGASASYNEQFF
>TRBV29-1|TRBD2|TRBJ2-5|many
TGCAGCTGTGGGGACGGTAGCGGGGAGCAAGAGACCCAGTACTTC
CSCGDGSGEQETQYF
>TRBV7-2|TRBD1|TRBJ1-1|many
TGTGCCAGCAGCTTAGGACAGGGCGGTGACACTGAAGCTTTCTTT
CASSLGQGGDTEAFF
>TRBV24-1|TRBD1|TRBJ2-7|NA
TGTGCCACCAGTGATAACAGGGGGGATTACGAGCAGTACTTC
CATSDNRGDYEQYF
>TRBV28|TRBD2|TRBJ2-7|many
TGTGCCACCGAAACTAGCGGGAGTCTCTCCGAGCAGTACTTC
CATETSGSLSEQYF